This TCR beta chain appears in the sequencing data of a study of T cell responses to AZD1222 COVID-19 vaccine. Study summary: Pooled together were second doses at about 4 or about 12 weeks.

Trimming stripped 5 bases from V and 2 bases from J, with 17 bases between. The CDR3 is 17 residues long. Germline CDR1 and CDR2: SGDLS and YYNGEE. As regards this clone: The target antigen is unknown.

Study-wide points: Clonal diversity was possibly underestimated, and white British individuals and females predominated among donors. Repertoires were collected only later (after the peak T cell response had occurred).

TCRdb keeps only in-frame clones here, not all; method: immunoSEQ multiplex PCR. The repertoire includes about 130,000 clones, about 89% of them detected once, and more than 4% sits in the top ten. This material consisted of peripheral blood, taken on day 0 of AZD1222 vaccination. This rearrangement joins TRBV9 to TRBJ2-6; D is possibly TRBD1 (6 bases). The sequence came from an adult in good health. The CDR3 DNA is TGTGCCAGCAGTGAGGGGGTGGGGACCGCTGGGGCCAACGTCCTGACTTTC. This translates into CASSEGVGTAGANVLTF.